This TCR beta chain was recovered during a study of blood T cell repertoires in COVID-19 (dated by TCRdb to the early 2020s). With regard to the full study: Samples covering the acute and convalescent phases of COVID-19 were provided by collaborators in the United States, Italy and Spain. The material from the prospective study consisted of cDNA or gDNA derived from T cells, B-cell-depleted T cells, or PBMCs. The dataset comprised deeply sampled blood TCRbeta repertoires from subjects exposed to, actively infected with, or recovered from COVID-19. A freely available public database, intended as a resource for researchers studying the immune response to SARS-CoV-2, is where the repertoires were released. The samples were drawn from two sources: the first 160 participants of the ongoing ImmuneRACE study, and some 1,300 subjects contributed by 6 global collaborators. A de-identified subject ID, COVID-19 status, age in years and sex were almost always included in the sample metadata. HLA class I and class II types, where available, came from metadata supplied by the sample provider rather than from assay-based typing. Results the study describes overall, beyond this receptor: The amount of clinical and demographic metadata varied by source and participant and was provided uncurated.

Collaborating institutions collected whole blood in K2EDTA tubes following their own protocols. For TCRbeta analysis, collaborators shipped samples in one of three forms: frozen whole blood, isolated PBMCs, or DNA extracted from either of those sample types. Points on this clone: What antigen it recognizes has not been identified. Base qualities are not provided; no much larger clone lies one nucleotide away.

CDR1 and CDR2 are drawn from the germline V gene: MGHRA, YSYEKL. Its CDR3 holds 13 amino acids, cysteine through phenylalanine. The retained sequence is limited to the CDR3, 39 bases, with the frame set at the first base. A distance of 13 bases separates the germline ends of V and J, which lose 6 bases and 4 bases respectively. TCRbeta CDR3 regions were amplified from genomic DNA using the immunoSEQ Assay, a bias-controlled multiplex PCR. The authors processed their data as follows. Nucleated cell counts per sample were estimated from amplification of reference gene primers within the assay. Sequence reads were collapsed and filtered to measure the absolute abundance of every unique TCRbeta CDR3 rearrangement. For each sample, productive Simpson clonality was calculated by taking the square root of Simpson's diversity index across productive rearrangements. In TCRdb, the immuneACCESS table is reduced to in-frame sequences with V and J assigned. These tables do not hold every clone; where another copy was compared, an unresolved V gene accounts for under half, and the others remain unexplained. V and J calls and clone size follow that table, whereas D and trimming were derived from the DNA. In this sample the table shows 200,000 to 250,000 clones, roughly 80% of which occur a single time. The top ten clones comprise about 9.4% of the sample.

Recombination joined TRBV4-1 with TRBJ2-7; D gene: possibly TRBD2, on 5 matching bases. The source material was peripheral blood. The sequence came from a woman aged 80 or older with acute or convalescent COVID-19. The CDR3 region has the sequence CASSSGSSYEQYF. The DNA sequence is TGCGCCAGCAGTAGTGGGAGCTCTTACGAGCAGTACTTC.